These 20 T cell receptor beta chains were sequenced from one sample in a study of blood T cell repertoires in COVID-19 (dated by TCRdb to 2020 to 2022). Receptor libraries were prepared by the immunoSEQ multiplex PCR assay. As stored in TCRdb, this immuneACCESS dataset retains in-frame rearrangements with V and J assigned. A fraction of the clones does not appear; measured against another copy, unresolved V genes explain less than half of the discrepancy, and the remainder lacks a known reason. The sample table contains approximately 390,000 clones; only one count was recorded for around 90% of them. Approximately 2% of the sample comes from the top ten. Specimen: PBMCs or T cells enriched from blood (not recorded which). Receptor source: a woman in her thirties or forties with acute COVID-19.

V is TRBV11-3 and J is TRBJ2-3; D possibly corresponds to TRBD2 (7 bases). This CDR3 is 15 amino acids long. With 1 base removed from V and 4 bases from J, the gap between germline ends came to 12 bases. Per the germline V gene, CDR1 is SGHNT and CDR2 is YENEEA. The CDR3 DNA is TGTGCCAGCAGCTTAGCCGGGGGGCGACCAGATACGCAGTATTTT. Translation: CASSLAGGRPDTQYF. Supplemented by reference TRBV11-3 and TRBJ2-3, the full variable domain reads EAGVVQSPRYKIIEKKQPVAFWCNPISGHNTLYWYLQNLGQGPELLIRYENEEAVDDSQLPKDRFSAERLKGVDSTLKIQPAELGDSAVYLCASSLAGGRPDTQYFGPGTRLTVL.

This chain uses TRBV7-8 with TRBJ1-4; D gene unclear. The CDR3 consists of 15 residues. Germline V gene lookup returns CDR1 SGHVS and CDR2 FQNEAQ. Deletions cut 4 bases from V and 0 bases from J, with 9 bases between. The CDR3 loop reads CASSSVPATNEKLFF. CDR3 nucleotide sequence: TGTGCCAGCAGCTCGGTGCCCGCAACTAATGAAAAACTGTTTTTT.

The chain joins TRBV11-3 to TRBJ2-2, with 7 bases aligning to TRBD1. J gave up 4 bases and V 3 bases, and 8 bases lay outside the gene matches. The CDR3 runs to 16 residues. Germline CDR1 SGHNT, CDR2 YENEEA. The CDR3 sequence: CASSFLGGAGTGELFF. The CDR3 nucleotides read TGTGCCAGCAGCTTTTTAGGGGGCGCGGGCACCGGGGAGCTGTTTTTT.

This rearrangement joins TRBV7-2 to TRBJ1-5; the D gene is possibly TRBD1 (5 bases). Per the germline V gene, CDR1 is SGHTA and CDR2 is FQGNSA. The CDR3 loop spans 15 amino acids. With 3 bases removed from V and 2 bases from J, the gap between germline ends came to 11 bases. The CDR3 coding sequence is TGTGCCAGCAGCTTGTCGTCACAGGGCAATCAGCCCCAGCATTTT. It translates to CASSLSSQGNQPQHF.

The genes are TRBV6-4 and TRBJ1-5; D is ambiguous. V was cut by 11 bases and J by 0 bases, with 8 bases left in between. Germline V lookup: CDR1 MRHNA, CDR2 SNTAGT. The CDR3 spans 12 residues. The CDR3 bases are TGTGCCCCCGGGGTTAGCAATCAGCCCCAGCATTTT. Translating it yields CAPGVSNQPQHF.

This clone was detected a few times. This chain joins TRBV7-8 and TRBJ1-3, with D perhaps TRBD1 (6 bases). CDR3 length: 16 amino acids. V was pared by 5 bases and J by 3 bases, with 17 bases between. From germline, CDR1 is SGHVS and CDR2 FQNEAQ. The CDR3: CASSPLVGGHGNTIYF. In nucleotides, the CDR3 is TGTGCCAGCAGCCCATTAGTCGGGGGGCATGGAAACACCATATATTTT.

The V gene is TRBV30, the J gene TRBJ1-2; D not certain. Germline V gives CDR1 GTSNPN, CDR2 SVGIG (reference sequence). V was pared by 0 bases and J by 3 bases, with 11 bases between. CDR3 length equals 14 residues. The CDR3 nucleotides are TGTGCCTGGAGTGTACGGGTGACGGACTATGGCTACACCTTC. Protein product: CAWSVRVTDYGYTF.

The rearrangement links TRBV6-5 to TRBJ1-2; tentatively, D is TRBD1 (5 bases). Looked up from germline, CDR1 is MNHEY and CDR2 is SVGAGI. Trimming removed 6 bases from V and 4 bases from J, with 9 bases in between. There are 12 residues in the CDR3. The CDR3 sequence: CASSQGFYGYTF. The CDR3 bases are TGTGCCAGCAGCCAGGGCTTCTATGGCTACACCTTC.

The V call is TRBV11-2, the J call TRBJ2-7, with a tentative D call TRBD1 (5 bases). V was clipped by 0 bases and J by 5 bases, with 14 bases between them. CDR1 SGHAT and CDR2 FQNNGV come from the germline V gene. This CDR3 is built from 15 residues. The CDR3 nucleotides are TGTGCCAGCAGCTTAGACTATCCTGGGGCCGACGAGCAGTACTTC. Translation: CASSLDYPGADEQYF. The full variable domain, rest sourced from reference TRBV11-2 and TRBJ2-7, is EAGVAQSPRYKIIEKRQSVAFWCNPISGHATLYWYQQILGQGPKLLIQFQNNGVVDDSQLPKDRFSAERLKGVDSTLKIQPAKLEDSAVYLCASSLDYPGADEQYFGPGTRLTVT.

This chain's CDR3 is CASSAPFRGETQYF. CDR3 DNA sequence: TGTGCCAGCAGCGCCCCCTTCAGGGGGGAGACCCAGTACTTC. J is TRBJ2-5 and V is TRBV3-1 (or the pseudogene TRBV3-2); TRBD1 aligns across 7 bases. CDR3 length equals 14 residues. The germline CDR1 and CDR2 sequences are LGHDT and YNNKEL (reference sequence). The J segment lost 5 bases and the V segment lost 5 bases, leaving 8 bases of the junction unmatched.

The J gene is TRBJ1-2, the V gene TRBV2, with a weak D call TRBD1 (5 bases). Germline CDR1 reads SNHLY; CDR2 reads FYNNEI. This CDR3 has 12 amino acids. V was cut by 2 bases and J by 6 bases, with 7 bases left in between. Here the CDR3 DNA reads TGTGCCAGCAGTGAACGGGGGAATGGCTACACCTTC. Its translation: CASSERGNGYTF.

The chain has TRBV3-1 (or the pseudogene TRBV3-2) and TRBJ1-2; unclear D gene. The CDR3 has 13 residues. In germline, CDR1 is LGHDT, CDR2 YNNKEL (reference sequence). V shed 4 bases and J shed 2 bases, with 8 bases lying between them. CDR3 in amino acids: CASSLTGNYGYTF. In DNA form, the CDR3 reads TGTGCCAGCAGCCTGACGGGAAACTATGGCTACACCTTC.

The CDR3 DNA reads TGTGCCTGGAGTGTACGCAACAGGGGGGGTGGCTACACCTTC. Translated: CAWSVRNRGGGYTF. The J gene is TRBJ1-2, the V gene TRBV30, with 8 nucleotides matching TRBD1. V lost 0 bases and J lost 7; bases outside the gene matches: 7. Germline V CDR1 and CDR2: GTSNPN, SVGIG (reference sequence). This CDR3 is built from 14 residues.

V and J are TRBV9 and TRBJ1-4, with 7 nucleotides matching TRBD1. With 4 bases clipped from V and 4 bases from J, the junction kept 10 bases outside the gene matches. Germline V gene sequence: CDR1 SGDLS, CDR2 YYNGEE. This CDR3 spans 16 amino acids. CDR3 sequence reads: CASSPRDWDSNEKLFF. CDR3 bases: TGTGCCAGCAGCCCCCGGGATTGGGACAGTAATGAAAAACTGTTTTTT.

The V gene is TRBV24-1, the J gene TRBJ2-2; TRBD1 matches 9 bases. Unmatched junction bases numbered 10, after V lost 4 bases and J lost 8 bases. Germline values: CDR1 KGHDR, CDR2 SFDVKD. The CDR3 totals 16 residues. DNA for the CDR3: TGTGCCACCAGTGAGAGATACAGGGGGCGCTTGGGGGAGCTGTTTTTT. This translates into CATSERYRGRLGELFF.

Written as DNA, the CDR3 is TGTGCCAGCAGCCACGGGAGAATATACGAGCAGTACTTC. Its translation: CASSHGRIYEQYF. This rearrangement joins TRBV3-1 (or the pseudogene TRBV3-2) to TRBJ2-7, with D possibly being TRBD2 (6 bases). The CDR3 covers 13 residues. Deletions cut 3 bases from V and 4 bases from J, with 10 bases between. CDR1 is LGHDT and CDR2 is YNNKEL in the germline V gene (reference sequence).

V gene TRBV19 combines with J gene TRBJ1-1, with a possible D match to TRBD1 (5 bases). This CDR3 is built from 14 residues. CDR1 is LNHDA and CDR2 is SQIVND in the germline V gene (reference sequence). V lost 6 bases and J 0 bases, leaving 11 bases between the germline ends. CDR3 DNA sequence: TGTGCCAGTAGAAAGGGACTCATGAACACTGAAGCTTTCTTT. It encodes CASRKGLMNTEAFF.

The chain joins TRBV5-1 to TRBJ2-1; D perhaps matches TRBD1 (6 bases). The length of the CDR3 is 14 residues. Germline V gene lookup returns CDR1 SGHRS and CDR2 YFSETQ. V was shortened by 4 bases and J by 7 bases, with 15 bases between the two germline ends. In DNA form, the CDR3 reads TGCGCCAGCAGCATCAGGGGTCGAACGAATGAGCAGTTCTTC. It yields the protein CASSIRGRTNEQFF.

V gene TRBV29-1 combines with J gene TRBJ2-1; 8 bases fit TRBD2. The CDR3 runs to 12 residues. The trim removed 4 bases at V and 6 bases at J, leaving 2 bases unmatched. Germline V gene data show CDR1 as SQVTM and CDR2 as ANQGSEA. CDR3 residues: CSVVTSGNEQFF. CDR3 coding DNA: TGCAGCGTTGTAACTAGCGGCAATGAGCAGTTCTTC.

This clone is a singleton in its sample. The chain couples TRBV7-2 to TRBJ2-7; 10 nucleotides agree with TRBD1. The V gene end was trimmed by 7 bases and the J gene end by 7 bases; junction bases not matched to a gene: 10. The CDR3 length is 14 residues. Germline V gene lookup returns CDR1 SGHTA and CDR2 FQGNSA. The CDR3 coding sequence is TGTGCCAGCACCTACGGGACAGGGGTTGGTGAGCAGTACTTC. Residues: CASTYGTGVGEQYF.